The 2 T cell receptor beta chains below were found in one sample sequenced in a study of CXCR3 chemokines and chemotherapy response in bladder cancer. TCRdb re-called the PCR reads through MiXCR, storing one row per CDR3 protein. This repertoire shows around 5,000 distinct CDR3 sequences, about an eighth found once; its top ten account for around 10%. Collection of the sample occurred from a patient whose treatment included neoadjuvant chemotherapy. All receptors derive from a human donor with bladder cancer that responded to neoadjuvant chemotherapy.

By frequency in the sample, this clonotype is medium-sized. The rearrangement links TRBV24-1 to TRBJ2-1; D is possibly TRBD1 (6 bases). Germline V gives CDR1 KGHDR, CDR2 SFDVKD. V was shortened by 7 bases and J by 9 bases, with 33 bases between the two germline ends. The CDR3 has 19 residues. In nucleotides, the CDR3 is TGTGCCACCAGCCCTAGAGGGGGATCGGTCTTCTTAGGTGGAACTGAGCAGTTCTTC. Its protein product is CATSPRGGSVFLGGTEQFF.

Judged by abundance, this clonotype is medium-sized. V is TRBV10-3 and J is TRBJ2-7, with D possibly being TRBD1 (6 bases). Looked up from germline, CDR1 is ENHRY and CDR2 is SYGVKD. V was pared by 0 bases and J by 2 bases, with 11 bases between. The CDR3 consists of 15 residues. CDR3 residues: CAISESGQLAYEQYF. The CDR3, as DNA: TGTGCCATCAGTGAGTCTGGACAGCTAGCCTACGAGCAGTACTTC.